This T cell receptor beta chain came from a study of CD8+ T cells in alopecia areata. About the research overall: The approximately 7-10-week-old female C3H/HeJ mice were given skin taken from approximately 6-13-month-old C3H/HeJ graft donors that had spontaneous alopecia. The study, taken as a whole, reports: It was less clear whether patients shared TCRs than it was in mice, possibly because of HLA.

There are 13 residues in the CDR3. Germline V lookup: CDR1 GKSSPN, CDR2 SITVG. Extraction of RNA preceded its reverse transcription into cDNA, which served as the sequencing template. TCRdb's copy holds only in-frame clones and misses some; the assay was immunoSEQ multiplex PCR. The table lists about 9,100 clones, with no singletons. This clone came up many times. Its specificity is not known. The germline and genes are mouse ones. The read ends 4 residues before the CDR3 terminus; that terminus is restored from the germline J gene. Cells from pooled cutaneous lymph nodes were sorted by CD4, CD8alpha, NKG2D, NKG2ACE and other markers.

The sample consisted of CD8+ T cells sorted from a lymph node. This TCR came from a C3H/HeJ mouse with alopecia areata. This strain has MHC haplotype H2-k. The V and J genes are TRBV31 and TRBJ2-5; 10 bases match TRBD2. The sequenced part of the CDR3 DNA is TGTGCCTGGAGTCCTGGGGGGGCGGAC. Residues: CAWSPGGAD. The full-length CDR3 reads as CAWSPGGADTQYF. The full variable domain, with the rest looked up from reference TRBV31 and TRBJ2-5, is AQTIHQWPVAEIKAVGSPLSLGCTIKGKSSPNLYWYWQATGGTLQQLFYSITVGQVESVVQLNLSASRPKDDQFILSTEKLLLSHSGFYLCAWSPGGADTQYFGPGTRLLVL.